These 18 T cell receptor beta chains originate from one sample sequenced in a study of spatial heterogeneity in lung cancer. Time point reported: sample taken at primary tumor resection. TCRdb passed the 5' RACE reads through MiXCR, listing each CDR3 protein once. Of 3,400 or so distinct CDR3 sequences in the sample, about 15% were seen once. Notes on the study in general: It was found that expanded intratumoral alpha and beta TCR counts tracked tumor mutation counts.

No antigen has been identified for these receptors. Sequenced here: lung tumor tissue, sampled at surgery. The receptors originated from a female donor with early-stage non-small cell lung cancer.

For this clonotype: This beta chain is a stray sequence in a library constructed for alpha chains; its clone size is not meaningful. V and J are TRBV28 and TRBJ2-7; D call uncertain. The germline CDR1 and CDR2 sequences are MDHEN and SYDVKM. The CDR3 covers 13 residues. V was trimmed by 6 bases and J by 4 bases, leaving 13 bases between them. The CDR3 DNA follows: TGTGCCAGCAGCTCAAGCGACGGATACGAGCAGTACTTC. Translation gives CASSSSDGYEQYF.

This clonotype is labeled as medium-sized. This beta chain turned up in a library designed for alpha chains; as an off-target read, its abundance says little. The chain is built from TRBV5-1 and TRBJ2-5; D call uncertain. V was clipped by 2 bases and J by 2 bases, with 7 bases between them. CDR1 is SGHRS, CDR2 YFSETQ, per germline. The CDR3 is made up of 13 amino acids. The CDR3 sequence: CASSFNRQETQYF. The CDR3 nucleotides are TGCGCCAGCAGCTTTAACAGACAAGAGACCCAGTACTTC.

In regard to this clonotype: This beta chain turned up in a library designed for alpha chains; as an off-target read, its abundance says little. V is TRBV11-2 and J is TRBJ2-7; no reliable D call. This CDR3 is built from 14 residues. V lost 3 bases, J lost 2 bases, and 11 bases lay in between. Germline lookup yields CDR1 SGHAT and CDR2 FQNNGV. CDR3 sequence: CASSFGLYPYEQYF. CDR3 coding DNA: TGTGCCAGCAGCTTCGGCCTGTATCCCTACGAGCAGTACTTC.

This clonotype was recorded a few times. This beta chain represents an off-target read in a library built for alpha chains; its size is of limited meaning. This CDR3 is CASSKNRSPLHF. The CDR3 nucleotides read TGTGCCAGCAGTAAAAATAGGTCACCCCTCCACTTT. The chain is built from TRBV6-5 and TRBJ1-6, with unresolved D. CDR3 size: 12 residues. From germline, CDR1 is MNHEY and CDR2 SVGAGI. Trimming removed 5 bases from V and 10 bases from J, with 9 bases in between.

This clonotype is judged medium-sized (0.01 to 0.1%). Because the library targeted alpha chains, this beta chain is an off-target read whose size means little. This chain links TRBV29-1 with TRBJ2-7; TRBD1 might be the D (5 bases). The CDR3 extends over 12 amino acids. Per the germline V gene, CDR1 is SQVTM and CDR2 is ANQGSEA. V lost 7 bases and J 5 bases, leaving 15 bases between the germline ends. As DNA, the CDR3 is TGCAGCGCCCTCGGACATCACAACGAGCAGTACTTC. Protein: CSALGHHNEQYF.

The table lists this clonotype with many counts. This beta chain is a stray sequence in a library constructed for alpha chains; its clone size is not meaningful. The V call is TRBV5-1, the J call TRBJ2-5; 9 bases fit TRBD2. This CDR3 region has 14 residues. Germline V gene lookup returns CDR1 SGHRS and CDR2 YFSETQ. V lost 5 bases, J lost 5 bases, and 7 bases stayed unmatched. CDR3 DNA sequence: TGCGCCAGCAGTGCGGGGGGGCCCGAGGAGACCCAGTACTTC. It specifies CASSAGGPEETQYF. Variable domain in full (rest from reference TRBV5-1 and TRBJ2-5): KAGVTQTPRYLIKTRGQQVTLSCSPISGHRSVSWYQQTPGQGLQFLFEYFSETQRNKGNFPGRFSGRQFSNSRSEMNVSTLELGDSALYLCASSAGGPEETQYFGPGTRLLVL.

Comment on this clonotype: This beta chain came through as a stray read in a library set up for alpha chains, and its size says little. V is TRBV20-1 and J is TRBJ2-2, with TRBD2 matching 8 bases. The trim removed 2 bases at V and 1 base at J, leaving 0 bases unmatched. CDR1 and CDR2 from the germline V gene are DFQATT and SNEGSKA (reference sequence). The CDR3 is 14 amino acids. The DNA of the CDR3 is TGCAGTGCTAGACTAGCGGGGAACACCGGGGAGCTGTTTTTT. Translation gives CSARLAGNTGELFF.

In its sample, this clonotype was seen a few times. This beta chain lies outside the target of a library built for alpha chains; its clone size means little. In DNA, the CDR3 is TGTGCCAGCAGTTTCGGCGGCGGAGGGGAGTATGGCTACACCTTC. Its translation is CASSFGGGGEYGYTF. The chain is built from TRBV12-3 or TRBV12-4 and TRBJ1-2; D possibly corresponds to TRBD1 (5 bases). The CDR3 has 15 residues. Trimming cost V 3 bases and J 5 bases, with 16 bases left between them.

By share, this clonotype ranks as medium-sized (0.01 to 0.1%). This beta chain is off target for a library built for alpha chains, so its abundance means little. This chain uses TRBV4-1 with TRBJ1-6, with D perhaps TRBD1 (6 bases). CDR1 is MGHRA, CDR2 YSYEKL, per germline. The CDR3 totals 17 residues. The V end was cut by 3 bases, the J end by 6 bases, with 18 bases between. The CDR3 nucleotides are TGCGCCAGCAGCCAGAAAGTTTCGGGGGCGGGTAATTCACCCCTCCACTTT. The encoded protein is CASSQKVSGAGNSPLHF.

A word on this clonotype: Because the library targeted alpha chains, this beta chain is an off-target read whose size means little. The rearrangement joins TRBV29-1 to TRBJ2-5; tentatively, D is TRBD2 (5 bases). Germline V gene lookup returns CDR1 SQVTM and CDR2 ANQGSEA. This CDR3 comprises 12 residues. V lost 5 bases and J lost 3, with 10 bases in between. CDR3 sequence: CSVLSGEETQYF. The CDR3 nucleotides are TGCAGCGTTTTAAGCGGTGAAGAGACCCAGTACTTC.

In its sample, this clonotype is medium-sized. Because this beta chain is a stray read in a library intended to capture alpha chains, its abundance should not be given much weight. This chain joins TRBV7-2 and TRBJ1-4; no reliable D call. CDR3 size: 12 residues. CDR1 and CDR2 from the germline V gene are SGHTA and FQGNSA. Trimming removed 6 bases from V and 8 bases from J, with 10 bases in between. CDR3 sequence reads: CASSFASEKLFF. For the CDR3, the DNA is TGTGCCAGCAGTTTTGCCTCGGAAAAACTGTTTTTT.

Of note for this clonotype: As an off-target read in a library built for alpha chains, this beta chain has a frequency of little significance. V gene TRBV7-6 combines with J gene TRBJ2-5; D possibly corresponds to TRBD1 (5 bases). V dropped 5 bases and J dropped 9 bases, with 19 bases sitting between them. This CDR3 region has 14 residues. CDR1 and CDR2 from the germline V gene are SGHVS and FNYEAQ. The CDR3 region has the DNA TGTGCCAGCAGCCTTGGGGCAGAACACATGGCCCAGTACTTC. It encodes CASSLGAEHMAQYF.

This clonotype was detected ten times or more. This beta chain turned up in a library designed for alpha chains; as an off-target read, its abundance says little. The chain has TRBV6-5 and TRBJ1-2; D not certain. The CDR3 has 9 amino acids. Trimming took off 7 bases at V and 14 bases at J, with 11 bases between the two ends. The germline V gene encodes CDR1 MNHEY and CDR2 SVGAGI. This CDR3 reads CASIPSRTF. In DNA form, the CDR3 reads TGTGCCAGCATTCCCAGCAGGACCTTC.

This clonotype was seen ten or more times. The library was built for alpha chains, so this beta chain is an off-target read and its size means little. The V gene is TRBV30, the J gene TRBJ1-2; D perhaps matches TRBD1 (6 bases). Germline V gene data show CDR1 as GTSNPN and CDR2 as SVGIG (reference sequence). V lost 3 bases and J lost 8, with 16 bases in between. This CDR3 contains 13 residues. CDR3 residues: CAWSRDTGRGYTF. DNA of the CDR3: TGTGCCTGGAGCCGGGACACCGGCCGGGGCTACACCTTC. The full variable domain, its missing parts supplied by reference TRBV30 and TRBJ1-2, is SQTIHQWPATLVQPVGSPLSLECTVEGTSNPNLYWYRQAAGRGLQLLFYSVGIGQISSEVPQNLSASRPQDRQFILSSKKLLLSDSGFYLCAWSRDTGRGYTFGSGTRLTVV.

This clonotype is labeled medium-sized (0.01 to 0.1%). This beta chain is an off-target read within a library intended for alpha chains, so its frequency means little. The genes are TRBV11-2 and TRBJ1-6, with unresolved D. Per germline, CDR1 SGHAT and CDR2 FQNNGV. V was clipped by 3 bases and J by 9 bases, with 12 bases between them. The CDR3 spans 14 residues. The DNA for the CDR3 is TGTGCCAGCAGCTTCTTGGGTGCAAGTTCACCCCTCCACTTT. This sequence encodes CASSFLGASSPLHF.

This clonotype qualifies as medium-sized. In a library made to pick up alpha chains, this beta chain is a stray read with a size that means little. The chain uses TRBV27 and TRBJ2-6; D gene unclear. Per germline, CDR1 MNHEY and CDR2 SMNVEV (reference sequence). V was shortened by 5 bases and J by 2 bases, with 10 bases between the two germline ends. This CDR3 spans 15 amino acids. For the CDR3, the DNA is TGTGCCAGCAGTGCCCCCTCCGCTGGGGCCAACGTCCTGACTTTC. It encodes CASSAPSAGANVLTF.

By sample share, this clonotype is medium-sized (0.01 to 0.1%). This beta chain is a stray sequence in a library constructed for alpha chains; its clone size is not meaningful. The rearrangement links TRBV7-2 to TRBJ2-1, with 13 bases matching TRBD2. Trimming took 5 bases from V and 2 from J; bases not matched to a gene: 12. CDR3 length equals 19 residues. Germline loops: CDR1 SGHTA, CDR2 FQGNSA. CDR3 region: CASSRSGLAGSVAYNEQFF. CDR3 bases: TGTGCCAGCAGCCGATCGGGACTAGCGGGAAGCGTGGCCTACAATGAGCAGTTCTTC.

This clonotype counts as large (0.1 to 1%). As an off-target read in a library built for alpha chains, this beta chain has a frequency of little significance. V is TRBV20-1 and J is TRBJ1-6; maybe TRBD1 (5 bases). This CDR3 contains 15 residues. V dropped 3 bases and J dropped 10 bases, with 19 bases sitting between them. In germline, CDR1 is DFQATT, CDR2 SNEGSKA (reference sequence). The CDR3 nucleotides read TGCAGTGCTAGGCCCGGCCCTCGGGGCAGCTCACCCCTCCACTTT. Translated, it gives CSARPGPRGSSPLHF.